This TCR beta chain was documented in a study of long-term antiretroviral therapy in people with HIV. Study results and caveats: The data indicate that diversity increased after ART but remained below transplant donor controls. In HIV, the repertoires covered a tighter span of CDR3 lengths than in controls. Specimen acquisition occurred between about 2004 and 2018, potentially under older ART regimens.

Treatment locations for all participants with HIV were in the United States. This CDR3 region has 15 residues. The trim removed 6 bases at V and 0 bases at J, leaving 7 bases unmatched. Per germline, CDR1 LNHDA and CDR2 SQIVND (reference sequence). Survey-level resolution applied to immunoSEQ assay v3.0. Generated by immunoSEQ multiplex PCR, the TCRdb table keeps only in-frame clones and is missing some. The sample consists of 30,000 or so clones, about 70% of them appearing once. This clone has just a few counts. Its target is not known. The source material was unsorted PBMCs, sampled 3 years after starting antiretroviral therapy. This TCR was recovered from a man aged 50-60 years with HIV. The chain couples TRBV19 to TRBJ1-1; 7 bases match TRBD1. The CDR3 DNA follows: TGTGCCAGTAGGGGACAGTTTTTTATGAACACTGAAGCTTTCTTT. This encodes CASRGQFFMNTEAFF.